This T cell receptor beta chain emerged from a study of T-cell memory formation after mild COVID-19. General study results and limits: Clones contracting over day 15 to 85 were CD4/CD8 balanced, with later expanders leaning CD4+.

MiXCR was run by TCRdb on the 5' RACE reads, yielding one entry per CDR3 protein. The sample has about 200,000 distinct CDR3 sequences, around 16% seen once. A note on this clonotype: Its specificity is unknown.

The CDR3 length is 14 residues. The V end was cut by 8 bases, the J end by 0 bases, with 11 bases between. Per germline, CDR1 SGHTA and CDR2 FQGNSA. Sequencing was carried out using PBMCs or a T cell subset sorted from them (not recorded which). The source of this sequence is an adult woman who had mild COVID-19 (a few samples of this study predate the infection). Cell type and time point are not known. The V and J genes are TRBV7-2 and TRBJ2-1; TRBD2 might be the D (6 bases). CDR3 residues: CASGGVSSYNEQFF. The CDR3 DNA follows: TGTGCCAGCGGCGGGGTTAGCTCCTACAATGAGCAGTTCTTC. Variable domain in full (rest from reference TRBV7-2 and TRBJ2-1): GAGVSQSPSNKVTEKGKDVELRCDPISGHTALYWYRQSLGQGLEFLIYFQGNSAPDKSGLPSDRFSAERTGGSVSTLTIQRTQQEDSAVYLCASGGVSSYNEQFFGPGTRLTVL.